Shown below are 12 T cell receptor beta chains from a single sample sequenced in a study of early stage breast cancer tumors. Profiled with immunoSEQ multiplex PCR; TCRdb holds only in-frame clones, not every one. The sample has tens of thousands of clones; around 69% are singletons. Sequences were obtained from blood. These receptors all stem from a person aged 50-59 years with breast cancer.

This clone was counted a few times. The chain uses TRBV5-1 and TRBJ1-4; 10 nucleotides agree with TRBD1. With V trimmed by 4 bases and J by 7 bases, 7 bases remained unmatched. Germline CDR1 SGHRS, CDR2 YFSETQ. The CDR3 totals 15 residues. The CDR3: CASSPGQGRVEKLFF. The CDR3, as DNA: TGCGCCAGCAGCCCGGGACAGGGGCGAGTTGAAAAACTGTTTTTT.

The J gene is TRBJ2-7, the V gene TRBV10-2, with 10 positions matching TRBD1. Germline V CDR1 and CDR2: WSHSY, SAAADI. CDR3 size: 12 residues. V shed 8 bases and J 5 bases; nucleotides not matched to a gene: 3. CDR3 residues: CASRDRGDEQYF. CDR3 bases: TGCGCCAGCCGGGACAGGGGAGACGAGCAGTACTTC.

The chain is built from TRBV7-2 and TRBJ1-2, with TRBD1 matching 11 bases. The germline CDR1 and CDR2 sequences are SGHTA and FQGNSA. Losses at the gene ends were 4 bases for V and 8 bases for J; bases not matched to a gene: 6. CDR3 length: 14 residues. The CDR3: CASSSDRGLRGYTF. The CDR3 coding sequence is TGTGCCAGCAGCTCGGACAGGGGGCTGCGGGGCTACACCTTC.

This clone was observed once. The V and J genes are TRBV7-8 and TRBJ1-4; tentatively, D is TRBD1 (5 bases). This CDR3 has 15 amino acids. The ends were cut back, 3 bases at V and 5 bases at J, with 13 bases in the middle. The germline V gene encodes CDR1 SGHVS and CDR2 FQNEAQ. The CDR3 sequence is CASSLNAGGNEKLFF. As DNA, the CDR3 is TGTGCCAGCAGCTTGAATGCCGGGGGGAATGAAAAACTGTTTTTT.

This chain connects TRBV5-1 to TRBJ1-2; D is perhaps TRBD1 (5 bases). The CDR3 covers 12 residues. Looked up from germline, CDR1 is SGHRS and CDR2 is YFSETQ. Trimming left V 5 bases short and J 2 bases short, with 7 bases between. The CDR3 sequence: CASRAGNYGYTF. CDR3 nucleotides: TGCGCCAGCAGAGCAGGGAACTATGGCTACACCTTC.

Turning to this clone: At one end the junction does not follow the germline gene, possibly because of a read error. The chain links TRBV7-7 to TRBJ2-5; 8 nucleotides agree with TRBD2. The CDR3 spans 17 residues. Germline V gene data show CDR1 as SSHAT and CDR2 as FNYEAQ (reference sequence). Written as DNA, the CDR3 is TGTGCTAGCAGCTCTACCCCGGCGGGGACTAGTAGCGAGACCCAGTACTTC. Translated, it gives CASSSTPAGTSSETQYF. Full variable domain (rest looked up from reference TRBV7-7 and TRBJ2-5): GAGVSQSPRYKVTKRGQDVTLRCDPISSHATLYWYQQALGQGPEFLTYFNYEAQPDKSGLPSDRFSAERPEGSISTLTIQRTEQRDSAMYRCASSSTPAGTSSETQYFGPGTRLLVL.

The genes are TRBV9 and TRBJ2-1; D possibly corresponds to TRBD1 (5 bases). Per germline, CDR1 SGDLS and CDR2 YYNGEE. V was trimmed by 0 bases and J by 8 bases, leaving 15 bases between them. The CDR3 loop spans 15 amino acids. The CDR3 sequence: CASSVVGHEIDEQFF. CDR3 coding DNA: TGTGCCAGCAGCGTAGTGGGGCACGAAATTGATGAGCAGTTCTTC.

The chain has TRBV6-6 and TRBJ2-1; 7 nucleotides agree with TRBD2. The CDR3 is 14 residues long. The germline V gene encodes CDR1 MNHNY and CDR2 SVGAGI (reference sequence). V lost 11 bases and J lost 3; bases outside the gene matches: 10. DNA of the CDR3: TGTGCCGAACCGGGCGCTAGCGGCTACAATGAGCAGTTCTTC. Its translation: CAEPGASGYNEQFF.

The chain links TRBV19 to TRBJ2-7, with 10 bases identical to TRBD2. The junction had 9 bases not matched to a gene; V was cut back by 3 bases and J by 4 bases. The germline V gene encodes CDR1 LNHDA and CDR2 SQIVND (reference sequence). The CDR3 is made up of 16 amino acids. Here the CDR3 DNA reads TGTGCCAGTAGTATCTTTCTGGGACTAGCGAAATACGAGCAGTACTTC. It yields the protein CASSIFLGLAKYEQYF.

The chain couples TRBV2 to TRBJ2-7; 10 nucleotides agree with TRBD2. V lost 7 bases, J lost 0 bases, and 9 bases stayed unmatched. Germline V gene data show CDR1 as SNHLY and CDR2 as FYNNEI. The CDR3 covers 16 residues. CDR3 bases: TGTGCCAGCACGGGCCCAGCTAGCGGGAGCTCCTACGAGCAGTACTTC. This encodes CASTGPASGSSYEQYF.

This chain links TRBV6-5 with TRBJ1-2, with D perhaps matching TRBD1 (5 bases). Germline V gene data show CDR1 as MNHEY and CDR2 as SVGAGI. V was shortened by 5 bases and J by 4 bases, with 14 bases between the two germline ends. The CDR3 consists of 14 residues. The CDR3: CASSPEGVRYGYTF. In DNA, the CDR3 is TGTGCCAGCAGTCCTGAAGGGGTGCGCTATGGCTACACCTTC.

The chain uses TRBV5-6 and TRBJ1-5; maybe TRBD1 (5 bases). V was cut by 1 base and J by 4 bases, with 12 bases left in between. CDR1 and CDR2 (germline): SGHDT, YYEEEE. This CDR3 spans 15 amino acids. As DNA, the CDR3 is TGTGCCAGCAGCTTGAGGGGTTTTCGGAATCAGCCCCAGCATTTT. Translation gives CASSLRGFRNQPQHF.